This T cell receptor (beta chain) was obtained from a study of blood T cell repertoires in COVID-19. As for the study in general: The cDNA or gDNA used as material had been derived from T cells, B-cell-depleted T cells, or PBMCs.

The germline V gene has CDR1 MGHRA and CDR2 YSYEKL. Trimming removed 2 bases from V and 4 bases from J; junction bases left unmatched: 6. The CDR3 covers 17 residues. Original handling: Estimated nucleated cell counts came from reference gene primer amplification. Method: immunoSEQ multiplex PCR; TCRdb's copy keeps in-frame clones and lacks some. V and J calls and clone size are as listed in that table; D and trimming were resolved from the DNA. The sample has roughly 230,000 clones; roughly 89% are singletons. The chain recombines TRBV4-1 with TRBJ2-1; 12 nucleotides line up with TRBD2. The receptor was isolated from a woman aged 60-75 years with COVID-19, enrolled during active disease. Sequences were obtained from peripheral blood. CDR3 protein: CASSQNTGTSGYNEQFF. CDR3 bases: TGCGCCAGCAGCCAAAATACCGGGACTAGCGGGTACAATGAGCAGTTCTTC.